This T cell receptor beta chain was captured in a study of blood T cell repertoires in COVID-19. Profiling relied on immunoSEQ multiplex PCR, and the TCRdb table lists in-frame clones only, not all of them. The sample yields approximately 210,000 clones, just over 90% seen once. This clone was detected a few times. The sample was peripheral blood. The sequence was collected from a man aged 30-40 years with acute or convalescent COVID-19.

The CDR3 DNA sequence: TGCGCCAGCAGCTTGGAACACGAAGTTTCACCCCTCCACTTT. Amino acids: CASSLEHEVSPLHF. V gene TRBV5-1 combines with J gene TRBJ1-6; no clear D. Between the trimmed V and J ends, which lost 0 bases and 9 bases, there was a span of 10 bases. The CDR3 runs to 14 residues. The germline CDR1 and CDR2 sequences are SGHRS and YFSETQ.